The T cell receptor (beta chain) under discussion was sequenced for a study of cytomegalovirus exposure and HLA in healthy donors. The germline V and J ends were trimmed by 6 bases and 0 bases, with 12 bases remaining between them. Germline CDR1 MDHEN, CDR2 SYDVKM. The CDR3 is made up of 14 amino acids. PCR used 60 Vbeta primers and 13 Jbeta primers. The assay was immunoSEQ multiplex PCR, and TCRdb's table has in-frame clones only and misses some. The sample yields under 200,000 clones, less than 90% seen once. What was sequenced was PBMCs. The TCR sequence derives from a woman between 18 and 29 years old in good health and CMV-seronegative. The genes are TRBV28 and TRBJ2-7; D ambiguous. CDR3 in DNA: TGTGCCAGCAGAACCGGGTCTAGCTCCTACGAGCAGTACTTC. Protein: CASRTGSSSYEQYF.